This paragraph covers one TCR beta chain sequence. Its antigen remains unknown. Sequence at one end of the junction differs from germline and may be a read error. This entry is derived from a study of cytomegalovirus exposure and HLA in healthy donors. Study-wide results and limits: Later work associated approximately 17,000 TCR beta sequences with HLA alleles at 0.05 false discovery rate.

The germline V gene encodes CDR1 SEHNR and CDR2 FQNEAQ (reference sequence). The CDR3 totals 12 residues. Whether this donor was CMV seropositive was not recorded. The primer mix had 60 Vbeta and 13 Jbeta primers. Repertoires were generated with immunoSEQ multiplex PCR, while TCRdb's copy carries only in-frame clones and drops some. The sample gives 200,000 to 250,000 clones, more than 70% of which show up once; over 1% is in the top ten. This TCR was sampled from a human donor in good health. The V call is TRBV7-9, the J call TRBJ2-7; D gene ambiguous. The sequencing input was PBMCs. The DNA of the CDR3 is TGTTCCAGCAGCTTGGGCCCCTACGAGCAGTACTTC. It translates to CSSSLGPYEQYF.